The count of the clone carrying this TCR beta chain is one. These data come from a study of blood T cell repertoires in COVID-19. Study-wide context: Collection of acute and convalescent COVID-19 samples took place in the United States, Italy and Spain. PBMCs, B-cell-depleted T cells, or T cells were the source of the cDNA or gDNA that made up the material.

As processed by the authors: Estimation of nucleated cell counts relied on the amplification of reference gene primers. The assay was immunoSEQ multiplex PCR, and TCRdb's table has in-frame clones only and misses some. V, J and clone size derive from that table, while D and trimming were established from the DNA sequence. Among 250,000 or so clones listed, 84% were seen once. The clonotype comes from a woman between 35 and 50 years old who had recovered from COVID-19. The sequenced material came from peripheral blood.

CDR3 sequence: CASSFSPRKQYF. CDR3 coding DNA: TGTGCCAGCAGCTTCTCCCCTAGGAAGCAGTACTTC. The V gene is TRBV11-3, the J gene TRBJ2-7; no clear D gene. V shed 3 bases and J shed 8 bases, with 11 bases lying between them. The germline V gene has CDR1 SGHNT and CDR2 YENEEA. The CDR3 covers 12 residues.